This is a list of T cell receptor beta chains from one sample in a study of immune characterization of retroperitoneal liposarcoma. From the PCR reads, TCRdb called clonotypes with MiXCR, one entry per CDR3 protein. The repertoire consists of over 9,000 distinct CDR3 sequences, with roughly 28% occurring once and the leading ten covering 9.1%. Specimen: tumor tissue. Receptor source: a female donor with retroperitoneal liposarcoma. CDR3s include the opening cysteine and the closing phenylalanine or tryptophan. The D gene is left open where the match is weak. Size values are once, few and many counts, or a class for expanded clones, and some rows have none.

clone_size j_call d_call v_call cdr3_aa cdr3_nt
medium-sized TRBJ2-3 - TRBV7-9 CASSLSLRTDTQYF TGTGCCAGCAGCTTATCGCTGAGGACAGATACGCAGTATTTT
- TRBJ2-7 - TRBV27 CASGRDLRTASDDEQYF TGTGCCAGCGGCAGGGACCTCCGGACCGCCAGTGACGATGAGCAGTACTTC
few TRBJ2-5 TRBD2 TRBV7-2 CASSLGGSGGRGGTQYF TGTGCCAGCAGCTTAGGGGGTAGCGGGGGGAGGGGAGGGACCCAGTACTTC
medium-sized TRBJ2-7 - TRBV6-1 CASGSGPHNEQYF TGTGCCAGCGGATCAGGGCCACACAATGAGCAGTACTTC
few TRBJ2-1 TRBD2 TRBV28 CASSPVSGSGNEQFF TGTGCCAGCAGCCCCGTTAGCGGGAGTGGGAATGAGCAGTTCTTC
- TRBJ2-2 TRBD1 TRBV11-1 CASSSRQGGGTGELFF TGTGCCAGCAGCTCCCGACAGGGGGGAGGCACCGGGGAGCTGTTTTTT
few TRBJ2-5 TRBD1 TRBV6-4 CASSEFPPGQGGNEQYF TGTGCCAGCAGTGAATTTCCCCCGGGACAGGGAGGTAATGAGCAGTACTTC
- TRBJ2-7 - TRBV6-8 CASSLPTGSYEQYF TGTGCCAGCAGTCTCCCGACAGGCTCCTACGAGCAGTACTTC
many TRBJ2-1 - TRBV6-1 CASSPPGVVSAGQFF TGTGCCAGCAGTCCCCCCGGGGTTGTGTCGGCTGGGCAGTTCTTC
medium-sized TRBJ2-2 TRBD1 TRBV6-1 CASVTGTGYTGELFF TGTGCCAGCGTAACCGGGACAGGTTACACCGGGGAGCTGTTTTTT